The 8 T cell receptor beta chains below all came from one sample that was sequenced in a study of T cell repertoires in cytomegalovirus infection. One entry per CDR3 protein results from TCRdb running MiXCR on the reads. The data contain 250,000 or so distinct CDR3 sequences, around 9% of them seen just once; the ten biggest clones take up over 13%. Sequencing used PBMCs. These receptors were taken from a human donor in good health (CMV status not recorded). Some clones in this sample may be carry-over from other donors' samples.

This clonotype was seen a handful of times. CDR3 in amino acids: CASRPVIADQETQYF. For the CDR3, the DNA is TGTGCCAGCAGACCAGTCATAGCGGACCAAGAGACCCAGTACTTC. The genes are TRBV12-3 or TRBV12-4 and TRBJ2-5; possibly TRBD2 for D (6 bases). This CDR3 region has 15 residues. V lost 6 bases and J lost 0, with 14 bases in between.

The table lists this clonotype with a few counts. The chain recombines TRBV10-3 with TRBJ2-3, with a tentative D call TRBD1 (6 bases). Germline V gene data show CDR1 as ENHRY and CDR2 as SYGVKD. This CDR3 is 17 amino acids long. V shed 3 bases and J shed 2 bases, with 18 bases lying between them. In DNA, the CDR3 is TGTGCCATCAGTGATGGGGGCGCTCTGAAGGCCACAGATACGCAGTATTTT. Its translation: CAISDGGALKATDTQYF.

This clonotype has only a few counts. The chain uses TRBV6-2 or TRBV6-3 and TRBJ1-1; tentatively, D is TRBD1 (5 bases). Germline V gene data show CDR1 as MNHEY and CDR2 as SVGEGT. V was shortened by 0 bases and J by 1 base, with 15 bases between the two germline ends. The length of the CDR3 is 17 residues. CDR3 sequence reads: CASSYSLMRGGNTEAFF. The CDR3 DNA reads as TGTGCCAGCAGTTACTCCCTAATGAGGGGAGGGAACACTGAAGCTTTCTTT.

This clonotype was seen only a few times. V gene TRBV20-1 combines with J gene TRBJ2-2; D tentatively reads TRBD1 or TRBD2 (6 bases each). CDR1 is DFQATT, CDR2 SNEGSKA, per germline (reference sequence). V lost 3 bases to trimming and J lost 0 bases, with 8 bases between them. This CDR3 is 14 amino acids long. CDR3 nucleotides: TGCAGTGCTAGCCGGGGGCCGAACACCGGGGAGCTGTTTTTT. Residues: CSASRGPNTGELFF.

This clonotype has more than one count but fewer than ten. V is TRBV7-2 and J is TRBJ2-2; TRBD2 matches 15 bases. Trimming removed 5 bases from V and 8 bases from J; junction bases left unmatched: 6. Germline V gene lookup returns CDR1 SGHTA and CDR2 FQGNSA. The CDR3 extends over 16 amino acids. The CDR3, as DNA: TGTGCCAGCAGCGCCTGGACTAGCGGGGGGGCAGGGGAGCTGTTTTTT. Protein: CASSAWTSGGAGELFF.

This clonotype has at least ten counts. The rearrangement links TRBV7-6 to TRBJ2-5; weak D call: TRBD1 (5 bases). The germline V gene has CDR1 SGHVS and CDR2 FNYEAQ. This CDR3 comprises 15 residues. V was trimmed by 0 bases and J by 1 base, leaving 9 bases between them. In DNA form, the CDR3 reads TGTGCCAGCAGCTTAGCGATGGGGCCCCAAGAGACCCAGTACTTC. This sequence encodes CASSLAMGPQETQYF.

This clonotype was seen ten or more times. This chain uses TRBV9 with TRBJ2-1, with D tentatively TRBD1 (6 bases). Trimming left V 3 bases short and J 4 bases short, with 14 bases between. The CDR3 totals 15 residues. Looked up from germline, CDR1 is SGDLS and CDR2 is YYNGEE. CDR3 in amino acids: CASSGLGTTYNEQFF. The CDR3 nucleotides read TGTGCCAGCAGCGGATTAGGGACAACTTACAATGAGCAGTTCTTC.

This clonotype was picked up many times. The rearrangement uses TRBV7-2 and TRBJ2-3; D is possibly TRBD1 (5 bases). The CDR3 loop spans 13 amino acids. V lost 5 bases and J 5 bases, leaving 11 bases between the germline ends. CDR1 and CDR2 (germline): SGHTA, FQGNSA. CDR3 coding DNA: TGTGCCAGCAGCCTCAGGCAGGGAGATACGCAGTATTTT. This translates into CASSLRQGDTQYF.